These T cell receptor beta chains were read from a single sample in a study of shared clonotypes between healthy human individuals. The table came from immunoSEQ multiplex PCR; TCRdb's copy has only in-frame clones and leaves some out. Of about 1.5 million clones in the sample, around 97% are singletons; the top ten hold more than 0.9%. Sequenced material: naive CD4+ T cells sorted from blood. The receptor source for this set is a man aged 25 to 45 in good health. The CDR3 runs from the conserved cysteine through the conserved F or W. The D gene is left open where the match is weak. Size tells how often a clone was seen (once, few, many) or the class of an expanded clone, and some rows leave it out.

once,TRBD2,TRBV4-3,TRBJ2-3,TGCGCCAGCAGCCAAGATCCCGCGGGGGGAGTCGCAGATACGCAGTATTTT,CASSQDPAGGVADTQYF
-,-,TRBV6-1,TRBJ2-1,TGTGCCAGCAGTGAGGGGATCTACAATGAGCAGTTCTTC,CASSEGIYNEQFF
once,-,TRBV5-1,TRBJ2-7,TGCGCCAGCAGCTTTTTGGACGAGCAGTACTTC,CASSFLDEQYF
-,TRBD2,TRBV5-5,TRBJ2-1,TGTGCCAGCAGCTTGATAGGGCGGGAGCGGTGGCAGTTCTTC,CASSLIGRERWQFF
-,-,TRBV6-1,TRBJ1-1,TGTGCCAGCGAACAGAGGGCGAACACTGAAGCTTTCTTT,CASEQRANTEAFF
-,TRBD2,TRBV7-9,TRBJ2-7,TGTGCCAGCAGCCCGGGAGCGGGAGGGCCTAACGACGAGCAGTACTTC,CASSPGAGGPNDEQYF
-,-,TRBV30,TRBJ2-7,TGTGCCTGTACAGGCTACGAGCAGTACTTC,CACTGYEQYF
-,TRBD1,TRBV5-1,TRBJ1-4,TGCGCCAGCAGCAAGGGACAGCCAACTAATGAAAAACTGTTTTTT,CASSKGQPTNEKLFF
-,-,TRBV7-8,TRBJ2-1,TGTGCCAGCACCCTCGGTTTCGCCTACAATGAGCAGTTCTTC,CASTLGFAYNEQFF
-,TRBD1,TRBV27,TRBJ2-2,TGTGCCAGCAGTTTCTCGACAGGGGTGGTCACCGGGGAGCTGTTTTTT,CASSFSTGVVTGELFF
-,TRBD1,TRBV9,TRBJ2-5,TGTGCCAGCAGCGTAGATGGGACAGGGGAAGAGACCCAGTACTTC,CASSVDGTGEETQYF
-,TRBD1,TRBV5-1,TRBJ2-7,TGCGCCAGCAGCGAATGGACAGGGGGCTCGGGCGAGCAGTACTTC,CASSEWTGGSGEQYF
-,-,TRBV20-1,TRBJ2-3,TGCAGTGCTTACCGGGCAGATACGCAGTATTTT,CSAYRADTQYF
-,-,TRBV29-1,TRBJ1-4,TGCAGCGTTGTCAGGGGCGTGGGCAGGGAGGAAAAACTGTTTTTT,CSVVRGVGREEKLFF
-,-,TRBV29-1,TRBJ2-7,TGCAGCGTTCGACAGGGAGGGGGCTCCTACGAGCAGTACTTC,CSVRQGGGSYEQYF
-,-,TRBV27,TRBJ2-1,TGTGCCAGCAGTTTTGAAGGGAATTACAATGAGCAGTTCTTC,CASSFEGNYNEQFF
once,TRBD1,TRBV19,TRBJ1-5,TGTGCCAGTAGTATAGTTGAGGGGGCGGGTAGCAATCAGCCCCAGCATTTT,CASSIVEGAGSNQPQHF
once,TRBD2,TRBV2,TRBJ2-7,TGTGCCAGCAAGTGGGAGGGAGAAGGGGAGCAGTACTTC,CASKWEGEGEQYF
-,-,TRBV5-1,TRBJ1-4,TGCGCCAGCAGCTTGGACACTAATGAAAAACTGTTTTTT,CASSLDTNEKLFF
-,TRBD2,TRBV4-2,TRBJ2-5,TGTGCCAGCAGCCAAGGGAGGGAGAGCGGGACCCTTCAAGAGACCCAGTACTTC,CASSQGRESGTLQETQYF
-,-,TRBV18,TRBJ2-2,TGTGCCAGCTCAAATGTGGGGAGCCGGACCGGGGAGCTGTTTTTT,CASSNVGSRTGELFF
-,-,TRBV28,TRBJ2-5,TGTGCCAGCTGCCCGCGGGGTAAAGAGACCCAGTACTTC,CASCPRGKETQYF
-,-,TRBV2,TRBJ2-2,TGTGCCAGCAGTATCACCAGGGGCGCCAACACCGGGGAGCTGTTTTTT,CASSITRGANTGELFF
-,-,TRBV13,TRBJ2-5,TGTGCCAGCAGCTTAATGCCAGAGACCCAGTACTTC,CASSLMPETQYF
-,-,TRBV5-1,TRBJ2-1,TGCGCCAGCAGCTTCCAGAATGAGCAGTTCTTC,CASSFQNEQFF
-,TRBD2,TRBV29-1,TRBJ2-1,TGCAGCGTTGCCCGACTAGCGGGAGTCGACAATGAGCAGTTCTTC,CSVARLAGVDNEQFF
-,TRBD2,TRBV5-1,TRBJ2-3,TGCGCCAGCAGCTTGGCCCCTAGCGGGAGTGCGACAGATACGCAGTATTTT,CASSLAPSGSATDTQYF
-,-,TRBV5-1,TRBJ1-2,TGCGCCAGCAGCTTCCGGGGTGGCGGCTACACCTTC,CASSFRGGGYTF
-,-,TRBV2,TRBJ2-7,TGTGCCAGCAGTGCCGGGGGATGGTACGAGCAGTACTTC,CASSAGGWYEQYF
-,-,TRBV28,TRBJ2-3,TGTGCCAGCAGTTTAGCGGCGGGTAGCACAGATACGCAGTATTTT,CASSLAAGSTDTQYF
-,TRBD2,TRBV15,TRBJ2-1,TGTGCCACCAGCAGAGATATGGGACTAGGGGACAATGAGCAGTTCTTC,CATSRDMGLGDNEQFF
-,TRBD2,TRBV6-1,TRBJ2-1,TGTGCCAGCAGAAACACGGGGGGGGATGAGCAGTTCTTC,CASRNTGGDEQFF
-,TRBD1,TRBV11-2,TRBJ1-5,TGTGCCAGCAGCCTGGGGCAGGGGGTAAATCAGCCCCAGCATTTT,CASSLGQGVNQPQHF
-,TRBD1,TRBV6-5,TRBJ1-5,TGTGCCAGCAGTGGGACAGGGGTCCATCAGCCCCAGCATTTT,CASSGTGVHQPQHF
-,TRBD1,TRBV9,TRBJ2-3,TGTGCCAGCAGCGTAGGGATCGGGGGACAGGTTTTCACAGATACGCAGTATTTT,CASSVGIGGQVFTDTQYF
-,TRBD2,TRBV7-6,TRBJ2-1,TGTGCCAGCAGCCCTGGACTAGCGGGACTCGGTGGCCTCTACAATGAGCAGTTCTTC,CASSPGLAGLGGLYNEQFF
once,-,TRBV5-6,TRBJ1-5,TGTGCCAGCAGGCGTTCCCGGGGGGGCGGTCAGCCCCAGCATTTT,CASRRSRGGGQPQHF
-,-,TRBV5-1,TRBJ2-7,TGCGCCAGCAGCTTGGATGCGTCTTCCTACGAGCAGTACTTC,CASSLDASSYEQYF
-,TRBD1,TRBV6-1,TRBJ2-3,TGTGCCAGCAGTGAAGCAAGGGGGCGCGTTACAGATACGCAGTATTTT,CASSEARGRVTDTQYF